This TCR beta chain was recovered during a study of neurological immune-mediated disorders (dated 2019 in TCRdb). For the study in its entirety: Of the roughly 34 multiple sclerosis patients, some 30 had relapsing-remitting MS and 3 had secondary progressive MS. Using UMI-based sequencing, the study compared peripheral blood TCR-beta repertoires from patients with HTLV-I-associated myelopathy (HAM/TSP), patients with multiple sclerosis, and healthy controls. The roughly 110 TCR-beta libraries included longitudinal samples, technical triplicates and paired sorted CD4+ and CD8+ T-cell subsets alongside PBMC samples. The cohort included about 70 subjects: about 15 with HAM/TSP, some 35 with multiple sclerosis, and 20 or so healthy controls.

This clonotype occurred many times. Its antigen is unknown. The junction does not match germline at one end; this may be a read error. To synthesize cDNA, template-switch 5'RACE was performed with a primer carrying a 10-nucleotide random unique molecular identifier so that each TCR transcript was tagged. Every sequencing run yielded over 190 million TCR-beta sequences covering 15-18 subjects. The RNeasy kit was used for extraction of total RNA. The KAPA Real-time Library Amplification kit was used to amplify TCR-beta VDJ regions with primers targeting the TCR constant region and the 5'RACE anchor. A first PCR added sample indexes and Illumina adaptors, and a second PCR then raised library yield. After purification with Ampure beads, the TCR product of roughly 650 bp was size-selected on a 2% E-gel SizeSelection system. Before pooling, libraries had their quality checked on a Bioanalyzer, their concentration measured with Qubit, and their quantity determined with the Kapa Library Quantification kit. An Illumina HiSeq 2500 sequenced the libraries paired-end 2 x 150 bp. To increase sequence diversity, roughly 24-31% phiX was spiked into each library pool. On the authors' methods: Quality-filtered reads were processed with the UMI-based MiGEC pipeline, and over 75% of raw TCR sequences were removed by the MiGEC pipeline during error correction. IMGT germline references were used for aligning VDJ genes, and each clonotype was defined as a unique CDR3 amino acid sequence together with its V-J genes. Clonal expansion, Shannon diversity and CDR3 relatedness were evaluated with VDJtools (CalcPairwiseDistances, ClusterSamples), while phylogenetic trees were built in CLCbio workbench. A clone was classed as expanded if it had 8 or more unique UMIs, a cutoff based on coefficient-of-variation modelling across technical triplicates. The public reads were reanalyzed by TCRdb: fastp trimming at Q25, MiXCR alignment, in-frame beta chains only. Every CDR3 protein is listed once, alongside the most common genes and DNA of its rows. Clone size and V and J calls follow TCRdb, not the original study. The sample table records tens of thousands of distinct CDR3 sequences; around 3.5% of these occur just once. The ten largest make up 5.5% to 6% of the sample.

The CDR3 holds 14 amino acids from the cysteine to the phenylalanine. The read is trimmed to its CDR3 DNA, 42 bases read in frame from base 1. Broader findings and caveats from the paper: Expanded clones from different subjects shared no identical CDR3 amino acid sequences, which suggests that TCR-beta repertoires were private in all groups. TCR clonal expansion was highest in HAM/TSP patients and lowest in MS patients, with MS patients falling below even healthy controls. No association of the MS cluster with clinical or MRI features was observed, and the need for larger cohorts was stated by the authors. In a phylogenetic analysis, the repertoires of 18 out of 34 MS patients fell into a single cluster of related CDR3 sequences, pointing to a possible signature at the repertoire level.

Libraries from unsorted PBMCs were made from 2 million PBMCs kept in RNAlater at -80 degrees C until RNA extraction. Multiple sclerosis patients were enrolled in a US clinical protocol under which disease progression was evaluated by magnetic resonance imaging. Peripheral blood was subjected to Ficoll-Hypaque density gradient centrifugation to isolate PBMCs, which were then cryopreserved in liquid nitrogen. In this chain, TRBV12-3 or TRBV12-4 is recombined with TRBJ1-6, with no D gene named confidently. The sequencing input was PBMCs. The sequence was obtained from a man aged 40-55 years with multiple sclerosis. The DNA reads as follows: TGTGCCAGCAGCTCTCTAGAGCGGAATTCACCCCTCAACTTT. This sequence encodes CASSSLERNSPLNF.